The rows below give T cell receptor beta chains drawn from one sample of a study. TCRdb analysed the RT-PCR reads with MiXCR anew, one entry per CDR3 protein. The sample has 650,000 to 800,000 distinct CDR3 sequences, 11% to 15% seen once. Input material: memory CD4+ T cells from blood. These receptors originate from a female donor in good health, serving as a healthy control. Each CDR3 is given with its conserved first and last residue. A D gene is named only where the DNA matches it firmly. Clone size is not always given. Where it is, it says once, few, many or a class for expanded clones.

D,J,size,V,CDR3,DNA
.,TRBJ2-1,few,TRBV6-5,CASSYGGGENEQFF,TGTGCCAGCAGTTACGGGGGTGGAGAGAATGAGCAGTTCTTC
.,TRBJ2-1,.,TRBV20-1,CSAGDDRPSYNEQFF,TGCAGTGCGGGGGACGACAGGCCCTCCTACAATGAGCAGTTCTTC
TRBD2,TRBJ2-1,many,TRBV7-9,CASSLGLGGSSSYNEQFF,TGTGCCAGCAGCTTGGGTTTGGGCGGGAGCTCTTCCTACAATGAGCAGTTCTTC
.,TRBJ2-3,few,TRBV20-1,CSARDRIGATDTQYF,TGCAGTGCTAGAGATCGTATAGGGGCCACAGATACGCAGTATTTT
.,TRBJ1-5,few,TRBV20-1,CSAPPVAGNQPQHF,TGCAGTGCCCCCCCGGTGGCGGGCAATCAGCCCCAGCATTTT
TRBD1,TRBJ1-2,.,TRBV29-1,CSVGQGDYGYTF,TGCAGCGTTGGGCAGGGGGACTATGGCTACACCTTC
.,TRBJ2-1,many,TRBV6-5,CASQTPDRWEQFF,TGTGCCAGCCAGACTCCCGACCGTTGGGAGCAGTTCTTC
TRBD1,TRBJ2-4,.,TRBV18,CASSPGTGAVQNIQYF,TGTGCCAGCTCACCTGGGACAGGGGCTGTCCAAAACATTCAGTACTTC
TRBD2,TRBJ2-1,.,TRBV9,CASSVVERGGYDEQFF,TGTGCCAGCAGCGTAGTTGAGCGGGGGGGCTATGATGAGCAGTTCTTC
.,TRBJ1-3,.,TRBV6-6,CASQASSGNTIYF,TGTGCCAGCCAGGCGAGCTCTGGAAACACCATATATTTT
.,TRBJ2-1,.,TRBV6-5,CASSYGTTSYNEQFF,TGTGCCAGCAGTTACGGGACGACCTCCTACAATGAGCAGTTCTTC
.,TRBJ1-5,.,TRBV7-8,CASSLGAGFGNQRQHF,TGTGCCAGCAGCTTAGGAGCAGGTTTTGGGAATCAGCGCCAGCATTTT
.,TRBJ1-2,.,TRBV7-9,CASSPRDLGAYGYTF,TGTGCCAGCAGCCCCCGGGACCTGGGGGCCTATGGCTACACCTTC
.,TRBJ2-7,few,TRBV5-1,CASSLASWGTGFLGQYF,TGCGCCAGCAGCTTGGCCTCTTGGGGGACTGGATTTCTGGGGCAGTACTTC
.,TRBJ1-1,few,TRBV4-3,CASTSGQQNTEAFF,TGCGCCAGCACCTCGGGGCAGCAGAACACTGAAGCTTTCTTT
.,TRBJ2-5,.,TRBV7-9,CASRDSRQETQYF,TGTGCCAGCAGAGACAGCCGCCAAGAGACCCAGTACTTC
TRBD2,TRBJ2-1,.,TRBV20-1,CSARDLNGRSTEQFF,TGCAGTGCTAGAGATCTTAACGGGAGGAGTACTGAGCAGTTCTTC
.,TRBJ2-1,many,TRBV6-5,CASSPPGNNEQFF,TGTGCCAGCAGTCCCCCAGGCAACAATGAGCAGTTCTTC
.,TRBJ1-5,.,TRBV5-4,CASSFGGGPSNQPQHF,TGTGCCAGCAGCTTCGGTGGGGGACCTAGCAATCAGCCCCAGCATTTT
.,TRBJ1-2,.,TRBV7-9,CASSGVDFGGYTF,TGTGCCAGCAGCGGGGTGGACTTCGGTGGCTACACCTTC
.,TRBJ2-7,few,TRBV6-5,CASSYQRARAYEQYF,TGTGCCAGCAGTTACCAGAGGGCTCGGGCCTACGAGCAGTACTTC
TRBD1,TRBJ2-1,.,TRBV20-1,CSAYGTGGNEQFF,TGCAGTGCTTACGGGACAGGGGGGAATGAGCAGTTCTTC
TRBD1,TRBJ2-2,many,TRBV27,CASSLTGVHTGELFF,TGTGCCAGCAGTTTAACAGGGGTCCACACCGGGGAGCTGTTTTTT
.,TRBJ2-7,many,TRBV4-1,CASSQDIGKGSYEQYF,TGCGCCAGCAGCCAAGATATCGGGAAAGGGAGCTACGAGCAGTACTTC
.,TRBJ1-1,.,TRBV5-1,CATRPTVKMNTEAFF,TGCGCCACTCGACCGACAGTCAAAATGAACACTGAAGCTTTCTTT
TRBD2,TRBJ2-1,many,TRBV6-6,CASSYSGLAGVMEQFF,TGTGCCAGCAGTTACTCCGGGCTAGCGGGAGTTATGGAGCAGTTCTTC
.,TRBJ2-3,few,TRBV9,CASSVAGGATDTQYF,TGTGCCAGCAGCGTAGCGGGGGGCGCCACAGATACGCAGTATTTT
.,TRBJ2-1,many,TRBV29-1,CSVEWVNEQFF,TGCAGCGTTGAATGGGTAAATGAGCAGTTCTTC
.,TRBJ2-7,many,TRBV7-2,CASSSSPGFSYEQYF,TGTGCCAGCAGCTCATCTCCGGGGTTCTCATACGAGCAGTACTTC
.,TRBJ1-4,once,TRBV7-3,CASSPGTSEGEKLFF,TGTGCCAGCAGCCCGGGGACAAGCGAGGGTGAAAAACTGTTTTTT
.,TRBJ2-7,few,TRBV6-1,CASSEQGLSYEQYF,TGTGCCAGCAGTGAACAGGGACTCTCCTACGAGCAGTACTTC
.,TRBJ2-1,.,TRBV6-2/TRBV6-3,CASSPLQVTYNEQFF,TGTGCCAGCAGCCCCCTACAGGTTACCTACAATGAGCAGTTCTTC
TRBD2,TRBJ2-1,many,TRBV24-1,CATSGPSSGRGSSYNEQFF,TGTGCCACCAGTGGGCCGTCTAGCGGGAGAGGGAGCTCCTACAATGAGCAGTTCTTC
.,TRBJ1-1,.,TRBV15,CATSRDLGNTEAFF,TGTGCCACCAGCAGAGATCTTGGCAACACTGAAGCTTTCTTT
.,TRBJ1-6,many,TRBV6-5,CASSRQVADSPLHF,TGTGCCAGCAGCCGACAGGTCGCGGATTCACCCCTCCACTTT
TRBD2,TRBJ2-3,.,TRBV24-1,CATSDSRMWGLGTDTQYF,TGTGCCACCAGTGATTCGCGAATGTGGGGACTAGGCACTGATACGCAGTATTTT
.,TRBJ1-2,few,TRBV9,CASSAGPTKGYTF,TGTGCCAGCAGCGCGGGCCCGACGAAGGGCTACACCTTC
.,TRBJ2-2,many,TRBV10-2,CASRSGLAGELFF,TGCGCCAGCAGGAGCGGCCTCGCCGGGGAGCTGTTTTTT
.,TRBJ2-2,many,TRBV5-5,CASSLEGGDHTGELFF,TGTGCCAGCAGCCTGGAGGGGGGGGACCACACCGGGGAGCTGTTTTTT
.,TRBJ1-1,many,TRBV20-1,CSASVEYTEAFF,TGCAGTGCTTCGGTGGAGTACACTGAAGCTTTCTTT
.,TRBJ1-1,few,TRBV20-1,CSAVDGGWAEAFF,TGCAGTGCTGTCGACGGGGGTTGGGCTGAAGCTTTCTTT
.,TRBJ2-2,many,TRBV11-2,CASSSTGYTGELFF,TGTGCCAGCAGCTCTACGGGGTACACCGGGGAGCTGTTTTTT
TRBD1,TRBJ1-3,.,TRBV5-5,CASSWVSGTGEENTIYF,TGTGCCAGCAGCTGGGTCTCGGGAACAGGGGAAGAAAACACCATATATTTT
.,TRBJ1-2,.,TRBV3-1,CASSQDRSGGYTF,TGTGCCAGCAGCCAAGACAGGTCGGGTGGCTACACCTTC
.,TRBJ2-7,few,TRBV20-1,CSARDLLPSSYEQYF,TGCAGTGCTAGAGATCTATTACCCAGCTCCTACGAGCAGTACTTC
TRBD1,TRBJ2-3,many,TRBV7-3,CASSSGTVTDTQYF,TGTGCCAGCAGCTCCGGGACAGTCACAGATACGCAGTATTTT
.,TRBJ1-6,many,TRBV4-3,CASSQDLMAPLHF,TGCGCCAGCAGCCAAGATCTAATGGCACCCCTCCACTTT
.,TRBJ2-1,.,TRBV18,CASSPLEVSFSEQFF,TGTGCCAGCTCACCATTGGAGGTATCGTTTAGTGAGCAGTTCTTC
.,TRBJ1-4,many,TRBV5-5,CASSLMTANEKLFF,TGTGCCAGCAGCTTGATGACAGCGAATGAAAAACTGTTTTTT
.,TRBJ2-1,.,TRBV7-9,CASSATNYNEQFF,TGTGCCAGCAGCGCCACTAACTACAATGAGCAGTTCTTC
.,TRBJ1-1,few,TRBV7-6,CASSLGDTQNTEAFF,TGTGCCAGCAGCTTAGGCGACACCCAGAACACTGAAGCTTTCTTT
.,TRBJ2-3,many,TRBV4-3,CASSQEDGNTQYF,TGCGCCAGCAGCCAGGAAGATGGGAATACGCAGTATTTT